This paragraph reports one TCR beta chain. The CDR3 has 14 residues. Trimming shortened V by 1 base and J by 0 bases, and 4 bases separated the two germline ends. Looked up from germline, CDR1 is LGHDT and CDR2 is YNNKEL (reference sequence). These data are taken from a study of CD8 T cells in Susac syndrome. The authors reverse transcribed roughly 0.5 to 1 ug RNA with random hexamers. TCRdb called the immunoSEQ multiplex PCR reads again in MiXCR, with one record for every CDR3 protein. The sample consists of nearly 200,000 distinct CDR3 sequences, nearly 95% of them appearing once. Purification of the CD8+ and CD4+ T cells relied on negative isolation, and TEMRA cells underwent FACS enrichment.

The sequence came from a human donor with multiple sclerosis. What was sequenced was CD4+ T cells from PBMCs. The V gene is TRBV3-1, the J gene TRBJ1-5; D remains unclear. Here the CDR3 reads CASSQANSNQPQHF. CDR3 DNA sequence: TGTGCCAGCAGCCAAGCTAATAGCAATCAGCCCCAGCATTTT.